This TCR beta chain derives from a study of cytomegalovirus exposure and HLA in healthy donors. Each donor's status was that of a healthy bone marrow donor. As to this clone: Its antigen is unknown.

Both 60 Vbeta primers and 13 Jbeta primers went into the PCR. Produced via immunoSEQ multiplex PCR; TCRdb's table is partial and in-frame only. The sample lists under 200,000 clones, roughly four fifths occurring once. Findings and caveats of the study: Reports indicate that TCR beta sequences accurately predicted the HLA-A and HLA-B alleles of most subjects. Later on, an analysis tied approximately 17,000 TCR beta sequences to HLA alleles at 0.05 false discovery rate. By a later analysis, the bulk of CMV-associated TCR beta chains appeared HLA-restricted.

V lost 2 bases to trimming and J lost 3 bases; unmatched junction nucleotides: 2. Germline CDR1 LGHNA, CDR2 YNFKEQ. The CDR3 sequence is 16 residues long. This chain connects TRBV4-2 to TRBJ2-1; TRBD2 matches at 12 bases. This TCR was sampled from a woman in her fifties or sixties in good health and CMV-seronegative. The specimen sequenced was PBMCs. In DNA, the CDR3 is TGTGCCAGCAGCCAAACGACTAGCGGGGGCTACAATGAGCAGTTCTTC. Amino acid sequence: CASSQTTSGGYNEQFF.